These T cell receptor beta chains were read from a single sample in a study of identical twins. A single record per CDR3 protein comes from TCRdb applying MiXCR to the 5' RACE reads. The repertoire includes about 240,000 distinct CDR3 sequences, over 9.5% of them detected once, and 3.5% to 4.5% sits in the top ten. These records were also assigned to another study, of yellow fever vaccine responses in identical twins.

Specimen: memory (CD45RO+) T cells sorted from blood. The receptors come from a young woman in good health. CDR3s include the opening cysteine and the closing phenylalanine or tryptophan. The order of the fields is D gene, V gene, clone size, J gene, CDR3 DNA, CDR3 protein. A D gene is named only where the DNA matches it firmly. Part of the rows lack a size; the others show once, few, many or a class for expanded clones.

TRBD2,TRBV10-3,few,TRBJ2-3,TGTGCCACCCGACTAGCGGGGGGTTATAGCACAGATACGCAGTATTTT,CATRLAGGYSTDTQYF
-,TRBV7-7,-,TRBJ2-1,TGTGCTAGCTCGCAGGGCGGGACGCACAATGAGCAGTTCTTC,CASSQGGTHNEQFF
-,TRBV20-1,many,TRBJ2-3,TGCAGTGCTAGAAAGGTCAGGGCCGCTAGCACAGATACGCAGTATTTT,CSARKVRAASTDTQYF
TRBD1,TRBV24-1,medium-sized,TRBJ2-2,TGTGCCACCAAGGTCGGGACAGGGGACACCGGGGAGCTGTTTTTT,CATKVGTGDTGELFF
-,TRBV12-3/TRBV12-4,many,TRBJ2-4,TGTGCCAGCAGTTTTGACGGGAGTTGGAGCATTCAGTACTTC,CASSFDGSWSIQYF
TRBD2,TRBV11-2,-,TRBJ2-2,TGTGCCAGCAGCTGGGTCCCTGGACTAGCGGTGAACACCGGGGAGCTGTTTTTT,CASSWVPGLAVNTGELFF
-,TRBV12-3/TRBV12-4,-,TRBJ1-1,TGTGCCAGCAGTTTAGTAGCAGGGAGCGCTGAAGCTTTCTTT,CASSLVAGSAEAFF
TRBD1,TRBV20-1,few,TRBJ2-7,TGCAGTGCTAGACGACAGGGGATCTACGAGCAGTACTTC,CSARRQGIYEQYF
-,TRBV5-5,many,TRBJ1-1,TGTGCCAGCAGCTTGACCCTTACCCGGGGCACTGAAGCTTTCTTT,CASSLTLTRGTEAFF
-,TRBV20-1,few,TRBJ1-4,TGCAGTGCTCCTCAGGACAGACAGAATGAAAAACTGTTTTTT,CSAPQDRQNEKLFF
TRBD1,TRBV6-2/TRBV6-3,-,TRBJ2-3,TGTGCCAGCAGACGACGCAGCGGACAGGGGAGTCGGGATACGCAGTATTTT,CASRRRSGQGSRDTQYF
-,TRBV12-3/TRBV12-4,many,TRBJ2-2,TGTGCCAGCAGTTTAATACAGGCGGCGAACACCGGGGAGCTGTTTTTT,CASSLIQAANTGELFF
-,TRBV5-5,few,TRBJ2-2,TGTGCCAGCAGCTTGGTACAGAACACCGGGGAGCTGTTTTTT,CASSLVQNTGELFF
-,TRBV6-2/TRBV6-3,many,TRBJ2-7,TGTGCCAGCAGCGGGGACTCCTCCTCCTACGAGCAGTACTTC,CASSGDSSSYEQYF
TRBD2,TRBV20-1,few,TRBJ2-1,TGCAGTGCTAGTCGACTAGCGGGCACCTACAATGAGCAGTTCTTC,CSASRLAGTYNEQFF